This TCR beta chain was identified during a study of T cell responses to AZD1222 COVID-19 vaccine. This CDR3 spans 15 amino acids. Germline CDR1 and CDR2: KGHSH and LQKENI. V lost 0 bases to trimming and J lost 9 bases, with 12 bases between them. Data came from immunoSEQ multiplex PCR; TCRdb stores just in-frame clones and leaves some out. The table has 90,000 to 150,000 clones, roughly 89% seen once. The count of this clone is one. Antigen unknown. Study findings and constraints: Only five or six people who got AZD1222 tested seropositive at baseline. Donors, mostly white British, included more females; clonal diversity was possibly underestimated.

The chain links TRBV18 to TRBJ1-6, with D perhaps matching TRBD1 (5 bases). Sequences were derived from peripheral blood, sampled on day 0 of AZD1222 vaccination. The clonotype was recovered from an adult in good health. Written as DNA, the CDR3 is TGTGCCAGCTCACCACCGGGCAGGGTTGGTTCACCCCTCCACTTT. This translates into CASSPPGRVGSPLHF.